This is a list of T cell receptor beta chains from one sample in a study of CD8 T cells in ankylosing spondylitis. TCRdb re-analysed the 5' RACE reads in MiXCR, keeping a single row per CDR3 protein. This table holds 190,000 or so distinct CDR3 sequences, around 13% found once. Sequenced sample: blood, either unsorted or a sorted T cell fraction (not recorded which). All receptors come from a male donor with ankylosing spondylitis or in good health (not recorded which). Both conserved end residues are part of each CDR3. The order of the fields is clone size, V gene, CDR3 protein. A clone size is listed for some rows: how often the clone was seen (once, few, many), or a class if it is expanded.

. TRBV11-3 CASSLRGREYEQYF
. TRBV27 CASSPLAGGPLEYEQYF
. TRBV12-3/TRBV12-4 CASSLAGGPREQFF
few TRBV20-1 CSARDRDSPYEQYF
few TRBV11-2 CASSLSGTAYEQYF
. TRBV4-2 CASSPAGTGVAEQFF
. TRBV6-1 CASSEWTSYTDTQYF
. TRBV7-9 CASSLDREIYQPQHF
many TRBV7-9 CASSLGGSSSYEQYF
few TRBV4-1 CASSQDLGQLNTGELFF
. TRBV7-9 CASSLVASGISGELFF
few TRBV20-1 CSARVSIAGGPEANIQYF
. TRBV18 CASSPRDRAYNEQFF